Below are 32 T cell receptor beta chains sequenced from a single sample in a study of tumor and adjacent non-tumor tissue in lung cancer. TCRbeta libraries were built with three rounds of nested PCR, modified from ARM-PCR. In TCRdb, the multiplex PCR reads were re-called with MiXCR into one record per CDR3 protein. Of 65,000 to 70,000 distinct CDR3 sequences listed, 55% to 70% are singletons. No cell sorting was done before RNA was extracted from the tissue. The sequenced material came from lung tumor tissue. These receptor sequences come from a man in his fifties or sixties with non-small cell lung cancer.

Concerning this clonotype: The conserved phenylalanine or tryptophan normally closing the CDR3 is absent here, so this likely arose from a read error. The chain carries TRBV11-1 and TRBJ2-3, with 14 nucleotides matching TRBD2. CDR1 is SGHAT, CDR2 FQDESV, per germline (reference sequence). This CDR3 region has 16 residues. V dropped 5 bases and J dropped 10; count of bases not matched to a gene: 11. CDR3 nucleotides: TGTGCCAGCAGCCCCCGGACTAGCGGGGGGCTCGATGCGCAGTATCTT. This gives the protein CASSPRTSGGLDAQYL.

This clonotype occurred once. The junction departs from the called germline gene at one end, perhaps through a read error. The chain has TRBV5-5 and TRBJ2-2; weak D call: TRBD2 (6 bases). CDR3 length equals 15 residues. Germline lookup yields CDR1 SGHKS and CDR2 YYEKEE (reference sequence). As DNA, the CDR3 is TGTGCCAGCAGCGAGGGGCACCGAGACACCGGGGGGCTGTTTTTT. Its translation: CASSEGHRDTGGLFF.

This clonotype has more than one count but fewer than ten. The conserved phenylalanine or tryptophan is not found at the CDR3 terminus, so this likely reflects a read error. V gene TRBV19 combines with J gene TRBJ2-5; D might be TRBD1 (6 bases). The germline V gene encodes CDR1 LNHDA and CDR2 SQIVND (reference sequence). CDR3 length: 13 residues. V was pared by 3 bases and J by 1 base, with 6 bases between. For the CDR3, the DNA is TGTGCCAGTAGTATGGACAGCCAAGAGACCCAGTACTAC. Its protein is CASSMDSQETQYY.

Worth noting for this clonotype: A much larger clone lies one base from this, so it may be a read error. This sequence joins TRBV4-1 and TRBJ2-1; perhaps D is TRBD1 or TRBD2 (6 bases each). The CDR3 spans 19 residues. The V gene's germline CDR1 is MGHRA and CDR2 YSYEKL. The CDR3 DNA sequence: TGCGCCAGCAGCCAGTACGGGGGCTCATCGTACTCTTCGTACAATGAGCAGTCCTTC. It specifies CASSQYGGSSYSSYNEQSF.

Comments on this clonotype: A much larger clone differs from this one at a single base, so this may be a read error. The chain recombines TRBV14 with TRBJ1-6; 8 bases align to TRBD1. The germline CDR1 and CDR2 sequences are SGHDN and FVKESK. There are 15 residues in the CDR3. CDR3 residues: CVSSALRTGTSPLHF. CDR3 coding DNA: TGTGTCAGCAGCGCTCTACGGACAGGGACCTCACCCCTCCACTTT.

In the case of this clonotype: The junction and the germline gene differ at one end; a read error may be behind it. This chain joins TRBV5-1 and TRBJ1-4, with D hard to call. CDR3 size: 15 residues. The V gene's germline CDR1 is SGHRS and CDR2 YFSETQ. This chain's CDR3 is CASSLMGTTDEKLFF. The CDR3 DNA is TGCGCCAGCAGCTTGATGGGAACAACTGATGAAAAACTGTTTTTT.

Points on this clonotype: In this CDR3 the conserved last residue, phenylalanine or tryptophan, is missing, so a read error is likely. V and J are TRBV13 and TRBJ2-1; D uncertain. The germline V and J ends were trimmed by 0 bases and 1 base, with 7 bases remaining between them. Germline CDR1 PRHDT, CDR2 FYEKMQ (reference sequence). The CDR3 length is 15 residues. CDR3 in amino acids: CASSLGGFSYNEQFL. The CDR3 bases are TGTGCCAGCAGCTTAGGCGGGTTTTCCTACAATGAGCAGTTCTTA.

Notes on this clonotype: A much larger clone is a single base away; this may be a read error. The V and J genes are TRBV5-4 and TRBJ2-1, with no clear D. Germline V gene data show CDR1 as SGHNT and CDR2 as YYREEE (reference sequence). CDR3 length: 13 residues. CDR3 bases: TGTGCCAGCACCTTGGTTTGGTCGAATGAGCAGTTCTTC. Its translation is CASTLVWSNEQFF.

The table lists this clonotype with many counts. The chain couples TRBV29-1 to TRBJ2-1; weak D call: TRBD1 (6 bases). In germline, CDR1 is SQVTM, CDR2 ANQGSEA. The CDR3 spans 11 residues. V dropped 6 bases and J dropped 9 bases, with 12 bases sitting between them. The CDR3 sequence is CSVDTGFEQFF. CDR3 DNA sequence: TGCAGCGTCGACACAGGGTTTGAGCAGTTCTTC.

A word on this clonotype: A read error may explain this, as a much larger clone is one base away. The chain couples TRBV20-1 to TRBJ1-5; D ambiguous. Trimming removed 6 bases from V and 0 bases from J, with 9 bases in between. Germline V gene sequence: CDR1 DFQATT, CDR2 SNEGSKA (reference sequence). The CDR3 sequence is 13 residues long. The CDR3 region is CSARWVSNQPQHF. CDR3 DNA sequence: TGCAGTGCAAGGTGGGTTAGCAATCAGCCCCAGCATTTT.

The chain recombines TRBV20-1 with TRBJ1-5; 9 bases align to TRBD1. Looked up from germline, CDR1 is DFQATT and CDR2 is SNEGSKA (reference sequence). The CDR3 covers 15 residues. Trimming removed 3 bases from V and 7 bases from J; junction bases left unmatched: 10. In DNA form, the CDR3 reads TGCAGTGCTAGGGGGGGACAGGGAGCAGAACAGCCCCAGCATTTT. It yields the protein CSARGGQGAEQPQHF.

Concerning this clonotype: With a much larger clone just one base away, this may be a read error. J is TRBJ2-3 and V is TRBV6-5, with D possibly being TRBD2 (6 bases). The CDR3 sequence is 16 residues long. The V end was cut by 6 bases, the J end by 4 bases, with 20 bases between. The germline gives CDR1 MNHEY, CDR2 SVGAGI. Here the CDR3 reads CASSRRQAGLSDTQYF. The CDR3 DNA follows: TGTGCCAGCAGCCGTCGACAAGCGGGTCTGTCAGATACGCAGTATTTT.

Turning to this clonotype: The conserved phenylalanine or tryptophan normally closing the CDR3 is absent here, so this likely arose from a read error. V and J are TRBV6-1 and TRBJ2-1; 10 positions agree with TRBD2. The CDR3 extends over 15 amino acids. Germline-derived CDR1 and CDR2 are MNHNS and SASEGT. CDR3 amino acids: CARSEGTSAYNEQFL. The CDR3 DNA is TGTGCCCGCAGTGAGGGGACTAGCGCCTACAATGAGCAGTTCTTA.

The V gene is TRBV28, the J gene TRBJ2-3, with TRBD2 matching over 8 bases. CDR1 and CDR2 from the germline V gene are MDHEN and SYDVKM. V was pared by 6 bases and J by 12 bases, with 17 bases of the junction left unmatched. CDR3 length equals 15 residues. CDR3 residues: CASSQGDFSAGVQYF. For the CDR3, the DNA is TGTGCCAGCAGCCAAGGGGATTTCTCAGCGGGAGTTCAGTATTTT.

Remarks on this clonotype: A much bigger clone sits one base away, suggesting this may be a read error. The rearrangement joins TRBV6-2 or TRBV6-3 to TRBJ2-1; the D gene is possibly TRBD2 (6 bases). The V and J ends lost 7 bases and 8 bases respectively, with 21 bases between them. This CDR3 contains 15 residues. Germline CDR1 reads MNHEY; CDR2 reads SVGEGT. In nucleotides, the CDR3 is TGTGCCAGCAACTACCGGGGAGGAGAGGACCATGAGCAGTTCTTC. Its translation is CASNYRGGEDHEQFF.

On this clonotype itself: A clone one base away is much larger, so this may be a read error. This chain connects TRBV6-1 to TRBJ1-4; D gene ambiguous. The germline CDR1 and CDR2 sequences are MNHNS and SASEGT. The CDR3 extends over 13 amino acids. CDR3 protein: CDSSLVIGEKLFF. The DNA of the CDR3 is TGTGACAGCAGTTTGGTGATCGGGGAAAAACTGTTTTTT.

For this clonotype: A much bigger clone sits one base away, suggesting this may be a read error. The J gene is TRBJ2-3, the V gene TRBV6-5; D ambiguous. Germline CDR1 reads MNHEY; CDR2 reads SVGAGI. The CDR3 runs to 14 residues. Deletions cut 6 bases from V and 4 bases from J, with 14 bases between. The CDR3 DNA is TGTGCCAGCAGGCCCTCTCTGGAGCCAGATACGCAGTATTTT. Translating gives CASRPSLEPDTQYF.

Concerning this clonotype: A much larger clone lies a single base off, so this may be a read error. The CDR3 sequence: CTSSLGGTLTNEQFF. DNA of the CDR3: TGTACCAGCAGCCTGGGGGGGACCCTTACGAATGAGCAGTTCTTC. The chain combines TRBV5-5 with TRBJ2-1; 7 bases map to TRBD2. The V gene's germline CDR1 is SGHKS and CDR2 YYEKEE (reference sequence). This CDR3 comprises 15 residues.

In this sample, this clonotype turned up many times. This chain connects TRBV24-1 to TRBJ2-3, with 9 bases identical to TRBD2. This CDR3 is 15 amino acids long. Losses at the gene ends were 5 bases for V and 1 base for J; bases not matched to a gene: 3. In germline, CDR1 is KGHDR, CDR2 SFDVKD. In DNA form, the CDR3 reads TGTGCCACCAGTGTACTAGCGGGCCGCACAGATACGCAGTATTTT. This translates into CATSVLAGRTDTQYF.

Note on this clonotype: One junction end does not reproduce the germline sequence, and a read error may be involved. V usage is TRBV4-1 and J usage is TRBJ2-3, with D possibly being TRBD1 or TRBD2 (5 bases each). The CDR3 extends over 18 amino acids. The germline V gene encodes CDR1 MGHRA and CDR2 YSYEKL. CDR3 coding DNA: TGCGCCAGCAGTCAAGTAAGTCTCCGGGACCCTCGTACAGATACGCCGTATTTT. It yields the protein CASSQVSLRDPRTDTPYF.

This clonotype was seen many times. This sequence joins TRBV7-9 and TRBJ1-6; D unresolved. CDR3 length: 15 amino acids. The ends were cut back, 7 bases at V and 0 bases at J, with 10 bases in the middle. Germline CDR1 and CDR2: SEHNR and FQNEAQ (reference sequence). CDR3 bases: TGTGCCAGCAAAGCCACCGGCTCCTATAATTCACCCCTCCACTTT. Protein product: CASKATGSYNSPLHF.

With regard to this clonotype: This may stem from a read error, because a much larger clone lies one nucleotide away. The chain carries TRBV5-1 and TRBJ2-3; TRBD2 is a possible D gene (7 bases). The CDR3 sequence is 16 residues long. CDR1 is SGHRS and CDR2 is YFSETQ in the germline V gene. In DNA, the CDR3 is TGCGCCAGCAGCTTGGATCCGGGGGGCCTCACAGATGCGCAGTATTTT. Its protein is CASSLDPGGLTDAQYF.

As to this clonotype: It may be a read error: a sequence one base away is much more abundant. The chain carries TRBV7-9 and TRBJ2-1; TRBD2 might be the D (5 bases). The ends were cut back, 2 bases at V and 10 bases at J, with 15 bases in the middle. Germline-derived CDR1 and CDR2 are SEHNR and FQNEAQ (reference sequence). There are 14 residues in the CDR3. CDR3 in DNA: TGTGCCAGCAGCTTAAGATGTCCCGGGGTCGAGCAGTTCTTC. This codes for CASSLRCPGVEQFF.

The V gene is TRBV4-2, the J gene TRBJ1-4, with a tentative D call TRBD1 (5 bases). In germline, CDR1 is LGHNA, CDR2 YNFKEQ. V lost 3 bases, J lost 6 bases, and 17 bases lay in between. CDR3 length: 16 amino acids. In DNA, the CDR3 is TGTGCCAGCAGCCACTCGACCGGGACGGAGTATGAAAAACTGTTTTTT. Protein sequence: CASSHSTGTEYEKLFF.

This clonotype has ten or more counts. The V gene is TRBV5-5, the J gene TRBJ1-1, with D perhaps matching TRBD1 (6 bases). Germline CDR1 SGHKS, CDR2 YYEKEE (reference sequence). The CDR3 has 15 amino acids. Trimming pared 5 bases from V and 4 bases from J, leaving 18 bases between. The CDR3 coding sequence is TGTGCCAGCAGGGATAAGCAGGGGCTCGGCACTGAAGCTTTCTTT. The encoded protein is CASRDKQGLGTEAFF.

The J gene is TRBJ2-7, the V gene TRBV28; 10 bases line up with TRBD2. Per the germline V gene, CDR1 is MDHEN and CDR2 is SYDVKM. The CDR3 is 14 amino acids. J lost 6 bases, V lost 9 bases, and 11 bases had no gene match. The CDR3 DNA follows: TGTGCCAGTCTTAGCGGGGGGACCTCGGGCGAGCAGTACTTC. This sequence encodes CASLSGGTSGEQYF.

Notes on this clonotype: A much bigger clone sits one base away, suggesting this may be a read error. The V call is TRBV6-2 or TRBV6-3, the J call TRBJ1-5; D ambiguous. The germline CDR1 and CDR2 sequences are MNHEY and SVGEGT. CDR3 length equals 12 residues. The CDR3 region is CASKHQTQPRHF. The CDR3 bases are TGTGCCAGCAAACACCAAACGCAGCCCCGGCATTTT.

This clonotype was observed once. The conserved phenylalanine or tryptophan is not found at the CDR3 terminus, so this likely reflects a read error. This sequence joins TRBV5-1 and TRBJ2-3; D unresolved. CDR1 SGHRS and CDR2 YFSETQ come from the germline V gene. This CDR3 contains 12 residues. Trimming took off 0 bases at V and 11 bases at J, with 10 bases between the two ends. The CDR3 nucleotides are TGCGCCAGCAGCTTGGATGGTCGCGAGCAGTATCTT. The encoded protein is CASSLDGREQYL.

Notes on this clonotype: One end of the junction varies from germline; a read error may be responsible. This rearrangement joins TRBV20-1 to TRBJ1-1, with no clear D. This CDR3 comprises 14 residues. CDR1 and CDR2 (germline): DFQATT, SNEGSKA (reference sequence). CDR3 protein: CSSRVWDSNAEAFF. The CDR3 DNA follows: TGCAGTTCTAGAGTTTGGGATTCCAACGCTGAAGCTTTCTTT.

V and J are TRBV28 and TRBJ2-7; D is perhaps TRBD1 (6 bases). Germline CDR1 is MDHEN and CDR2 is SYDVKM. V gave up 8 bases and J gave up 3 bases, with 20 bases separating them. The CDR3 sequence is 15 residues long. The CDR3 DNA reads as TGTGCCAGCCATTGGGCGCTGGACAGCCTCTACGAGCAGTACTTC. It specifies CASHWALDSLYEQYF.

Points on this clonotype: Here the CDR3 omits its conserved ending phenylalanine or tryptophan, so a read error is the likely source. The DNA is omitted, as the CDR3 cannot be located on it reliably, and the CDR3 follows TCRdb's listing. The chain couples TRBV11-2 to TRBJ2-2; the D call of TRBD2 is as the table states it, not checked on the DNA. The CDR3 is 15 residues long, counting both termini. In germline, CDR1 is SGHAT, CDR2 FQNNGV. CDR3 sequence: CASSNQPWEAGELVL.

Turning to this clonotype: No conserved phenylalanine or tryptophan is present at the end of the CDR3, so a read error is the likely explanation. V usage is TRBV5-1 and J usage is TRBJ2-7; 9 nucleotides match TRBD2. Germline CDR1 SGHRS, CDR2 YFSETQ. The CDR3 consists of 18 residues. Losses at the gene ends were 0 bases for V and 2 bases for J; bases not matched to a gene: 12. Here the CDR3 reads CASSLEGLAGVVPYEQYL. The CDR3 region has the DNA TGCGCCAGCAGCTTGGAGGGTTTAGCGGGAGTGGTCCCCTACGAGCAGTACCTC.